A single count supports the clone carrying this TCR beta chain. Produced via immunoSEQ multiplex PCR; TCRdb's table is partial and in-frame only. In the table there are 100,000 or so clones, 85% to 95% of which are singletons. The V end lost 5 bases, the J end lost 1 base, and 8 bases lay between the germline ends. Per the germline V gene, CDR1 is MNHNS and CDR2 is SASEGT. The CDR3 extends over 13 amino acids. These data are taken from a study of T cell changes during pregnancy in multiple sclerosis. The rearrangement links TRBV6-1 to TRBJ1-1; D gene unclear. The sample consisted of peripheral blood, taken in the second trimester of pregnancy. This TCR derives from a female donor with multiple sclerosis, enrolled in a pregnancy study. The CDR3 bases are TGTGCCAGCAGTTTTGATAGGAACACTGAAGCTTTCTTT. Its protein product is CASSFDRNTEAFF.